The sequence of this T cell receptor beta chain was determined in a study of cytomegalovirus exposure and HLA in healthy donors. Study-wide results and limits: An assumption of roughly uniform sequencing depth across donors underlay the presence/absence analyses.

This clone was seen once. Antigen specificity is unknown. V lost 4 bases, J lost 2 bases, and 4 bases stayed unmatched. CDR1 SGHRS and CDR2 YFSETQ come from the germline V gene. The CDR3 totals 14 residues. The PCR employed 60 Vbeta primers together with 13 Jbeta primers. Sequenced by immunoSEQ multiplex PCR; TCRdb stores in-frame clones only, minus some. The sample has about 100,000 clones; around 80% are singletons. J is TRBJ1-2 and V is TRBV5-1, with 8 positions matching TRBD1. Sequencing used PBMCs. This clonotype was sampled from a woman in her forties or fifties in good health and CMV-seropositive. The CDR3 sequence is CASSLDRANYGYTF. In nucleotides, the CDR3 is TGCGCCAGCAGCCTGGACAGGGCCAACTATGGCTACACCTTC.